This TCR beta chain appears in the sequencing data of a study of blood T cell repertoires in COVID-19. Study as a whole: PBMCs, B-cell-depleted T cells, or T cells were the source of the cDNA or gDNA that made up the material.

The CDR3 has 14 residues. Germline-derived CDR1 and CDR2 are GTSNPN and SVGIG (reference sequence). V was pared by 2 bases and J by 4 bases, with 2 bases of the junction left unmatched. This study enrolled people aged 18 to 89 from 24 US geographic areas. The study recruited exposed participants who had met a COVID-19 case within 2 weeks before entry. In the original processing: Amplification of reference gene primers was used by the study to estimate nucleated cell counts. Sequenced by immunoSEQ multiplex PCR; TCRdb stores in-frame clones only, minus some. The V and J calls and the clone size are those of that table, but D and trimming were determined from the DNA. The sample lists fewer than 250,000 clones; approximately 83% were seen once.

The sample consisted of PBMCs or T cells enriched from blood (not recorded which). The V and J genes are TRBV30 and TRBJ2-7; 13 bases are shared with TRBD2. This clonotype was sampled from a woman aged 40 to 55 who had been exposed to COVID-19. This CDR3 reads CAWSLTSGGYEQYF. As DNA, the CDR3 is TGTGCCTGGAGTTTGACTAGCGGGGGGTACGAGCAGTACTTC.